This passage covers 3 T cell receptor beta chains from one sample sequenced in a study of beta chain features in type 1 diabetes. Whole-study findings and limits: All four CD4+ subsets from Type 1 diabetes patients carried moderately but significantly shorter TCRB CDR3s.

Their target antigens are unknown. Since all of the isolated RNA was reverse transcribed, expressed TCRB transcripts were what got sequenced. The data were produced by immunoSEQ multiplex PCR, yet TCRdb's version contains in-frame clones alone and is incomplete. This sample carries more than 300,000 clones, 9.6% of them seen once, and the ten largest clones take less than 0.65%. The sequenced sample was central memory CD4+ T cells from blood. The receptors originated from a young man with type 1 diabetes.

This clone was seen at least ten times. This chain connects TRBV4-1 to TRBJ1-3; TRBD1 might be the D (5 bases). The CDR3 runs 16 residues. The V end lost 6 bases, the J end lost 0 bases, and 15 bases lay between the germline ends. Germline V gene sequence: CDR1 MGHRA, CDR2 YSYEKL. CDR3 amino acids: CASRGDGFFSGNTIYF. In nucleotides, the CDR3 is TGCGCCAGCAGGGGGGACGGTTTCTTCTCTGGAAACACCATATATTTT.

This clone was detected only a few times. As DNA, the CDR3 is TGCGCCAGCAGCTTCAAGGGAGACACTGAAGCTTTCTTT. Translation gives CASSFKGDTEAFF. The chain is built from TRBV5-1 and TRBJ1-1; D unresolved. CDR1 and CDR2 from the germline V gene are SGHRS and YFSETQ. The CDR3 runs to 13 residues. Between the trimmed V and J ends, which lost 2 bases and 3 bases, there was a span of 8 bases. The whole variable domain, remainder taken from reference TRBV5-1 and TRBJ1-1, is KAGVTQTPRYLIKTRGQQVTLSCSPISGHRSVSWYQQTPGQGLQFLFEYFSETQRNKGNFPGRFSGRQFSNSRSEMNVSTLELGDSALYLCASSFKGDTEAFFGQGTRLTVV.

This clone has only a few counts. The CDR3 protein is CASSSQPDRGYGYTF. In DNA form, the CDR3 reads TGTGCCAGCAGCTCTCAACCCGACAGGGGCTATGGCTACACCTTC. The genes are TRBV7-2 and TRBJ1-2; 8 bases match TRBD1. Trimming removed 4 bases from V and 4 bases from J; junction bases left unmatched: 8. The length of the CDR3 is 15 residues. CDR1 and CDR2 from the germline V gene are SGHTA and FQGNSA.